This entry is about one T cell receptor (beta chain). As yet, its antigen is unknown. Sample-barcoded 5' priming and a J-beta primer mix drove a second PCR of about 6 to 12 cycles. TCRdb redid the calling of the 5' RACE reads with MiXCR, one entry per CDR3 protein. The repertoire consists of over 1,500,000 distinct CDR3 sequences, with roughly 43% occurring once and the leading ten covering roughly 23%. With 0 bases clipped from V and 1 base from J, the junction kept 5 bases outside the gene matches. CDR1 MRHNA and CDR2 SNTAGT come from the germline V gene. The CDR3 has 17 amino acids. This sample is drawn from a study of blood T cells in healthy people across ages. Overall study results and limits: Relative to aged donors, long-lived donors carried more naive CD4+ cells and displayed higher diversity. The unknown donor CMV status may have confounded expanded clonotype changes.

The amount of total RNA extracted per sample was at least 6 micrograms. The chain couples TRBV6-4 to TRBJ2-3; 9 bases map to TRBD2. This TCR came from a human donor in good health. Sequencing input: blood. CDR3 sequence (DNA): TGTGCCAGCAGTGACTCGAATAGCGGGAGTGGCACAGATACGCAGTATTTT. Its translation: CASSDSNSGSGTDTQYF.